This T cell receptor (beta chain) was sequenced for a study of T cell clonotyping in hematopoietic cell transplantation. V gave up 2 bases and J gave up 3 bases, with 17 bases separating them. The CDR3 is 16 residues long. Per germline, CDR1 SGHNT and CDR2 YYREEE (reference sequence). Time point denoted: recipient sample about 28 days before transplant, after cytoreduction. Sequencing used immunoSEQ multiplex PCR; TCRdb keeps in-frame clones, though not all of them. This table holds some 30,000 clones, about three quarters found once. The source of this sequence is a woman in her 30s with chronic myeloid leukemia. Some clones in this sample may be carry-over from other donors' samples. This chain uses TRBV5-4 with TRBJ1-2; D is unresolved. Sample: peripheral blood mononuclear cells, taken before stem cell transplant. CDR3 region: CASSFRRSLSYYGYTF. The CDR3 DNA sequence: TGTGCCAGCAGCTTTCGCCGGAGCCTAAGTTACTATGGCTACACCTTC.